A single sample gave rise to the 29 T cell receptor beta chains below, sequenced in a study of T cell changes during pregnancy in multiple sclerosis. Sequencing used immunoSEQ multiplex PCR; TCRdb keeps in-frame clones, though not all of them. This table holds around 68,000 clones, about 93% found once. Material: CD4+ T cells from peripheral blood mononuclear cells, obtained before pregnancy. The receptors shown here come from a female donor with multiple sclerosis, enrolled in a pregnancy study.

The J gene is TRBJ1-1, the V gene TRBV5-1; D perhaps matches TRBD1 (5 bases). The V gene lost 3 bases and the J gene lost 4 bases, with 16 bases spanning the gap. From germline, CDR1 is SGHRS and CDR2 YFSETQ. The CDR3 extends over 15 amino acids. As DNA, the CDR3 is TGCGCCAGCAGCTACATAGACAGTGGGGTCACTGAAGCTTTCTTT. Translation: CASSYIDSGVTEAFF.

The CDR3 sequence: CASSPTGGEAFF. The DNA for the CDR3 is TGTGCCAGCAGCCCGACAGGGGGAGAAGCTTTCTTT. This sequence joins TRBV7-8 and TRBJ1-1; 9 bases match TRBD1. Germline V CDR1 and CDR2: SGHVS, FQNEAQ. This CDR3 is 12 amino acids long. V dropped 5 bases and J dropped 8; count of bases not matched to a gene: 3.

The chain employs TRBV6-1 and TRBJ1-1, with D unresolved. CDR1 and CDR2 from the germline V gene are MNHNS and SASEGT. V was cut by 2 bases and J by 2 bases, with 12 bases left in between. The CDR3 has 15 residues. Written as DNA, the CDR3 is TGTGCCAGCAGTGAATTGAGACCAGGCAACACTGAAGCTTTCTTT. Its protein is CASSELRPGNTEAFF.

J is TRBJ1-2 and V is TRBV5-1; D is possibly TRBD1 (6 bases). The CDR3 contains 15 residues. The V gene's germline CDR1 is SGHRS and CDR2 YFSETQ. The V end lost 4 bases, the J end lost 2 bases, and 15 bases lay between the germline ends. The CDR3 protein is CASSPYGTPNYGYTF. The CDR3 nucleotides read TGCGCCAGCAGCCCGTACGGGACACCGAACTATGGCTACACCTTC.

The chain couples TRBV21-1 to TRBJ2-7; the table's D gene call, TRBD2, was not cross checked with the DNA. TRBV21-1 constitutes a pseudogene. The CDR3 is made up of 19 amino acids. DNA for the CDR3: TGTGCCAGCAGCACCCACAGGGAGGTAGCGGGAGGGGGGGGCTACGAGCAGTACTTC. Encoded protein: CASSTHREVAGGGGYEQYF.

This clone was recorded once. The rearrangement joins TRBV7-8 to TRBJ1-1; 8 positions agree with TRBD1. CDR3 length: 14 amino acids. CDR1 SGHVS and CDR2 FQNEAQ come from the germline V gene. The J segment lost 1 base and the V segment lost 3 bases, leaving 1 base of the junction unmatched. CDR3 nucleotide sequence: TGTGCCAGCAGCTTCGACAGGGGGAACACTGAAGCTTTCTTT. Protein: CASSFDRGNTEAFF. Supplemented by reference TRBV7-8 and TRBJ1-1, the full variable domain reads GAGVSQSPRYKVAKRGQDVALRCDPISGHVSLFWYQQALGQGPEFLTYFQNEAQLDKSGLPSDRFFAERPEGSVSTLKIQRTQQEDSAVYLCASSFDRGNTEAFFGQGTRLTVV.

The rearrangement joins TRBV11-2 to TRBJ1-6, with D possibly TRBD1 on 6 matching bases. Germline lookup yields CDR1 SGHAT and CDR2 FQNNGV. The CDR3 is 15 amino acids. Trimming cost V 0 bases and J 7 bases, with 10 bases left between them. The CDR3 DNA reads as TGTGCCAGCAGCTTAGATACAGGGTACAATTCACCCCTCCACTTT. It yields the protein CASSLDTGYNSPLHF.

The chain has TRBV28 and TRBJ1-2; perhaps TRBD1 as D (6 bases). The CDR3 is 13 amino acids. The germline CDR1 and CDR2 sequences are MDHEN and SYDVKM. V was trimmed by 5 bases and J by 6 bases, leaving 13 bases between them. The CDR3 here is CASSRQESHGYTF. CDR3 coding DNA: TGTGCCAGCAGTCGACAGGAATCGCATGGCTACACCTTC.

This clone was observed a handful of times. This chain links TRBV18 with TRBJ2-1; D uncertain. V gave up 3 bases and J gave up 0 bases, with 12 bases separating them. This CDR3 is built from 16 residues. The germline V gene has CDR1 KGHSH and CDR2 LQKENI. CDR3 DNA sequence: TGTGCCAGCTCACCTAAACAGCTACTCTCCTACAATGAGCAGTTCTTC. This encodes CASSPKQLLSYNEQFF.

The chain employs TRBV5-1 and TRBJ2-3; 9 bases match TRBD2. Germline CDR1 reads SGHRS; CDR2 reads YFSETQ. The length of the CDR3 is 16 residues. V lost 6 bases to trimming and J lost 1 base; unmatched junction nucleotides: 9. The DNA of the CDR3 is TGCGCCAGCACCCGGGGAGCGGGGGGCCGCACAGATACGCAGTATTTT. Translation gives CASTRGAGGRTDTQYF.

V usage is TRBV6-5 and J usage is TRBJ2-3; TRBD1 aligns across 9 bases. The CDR3 has 15 residues. Germline CDR1 reads MNHEY; CDR2 reads SVGAGI. The junction had 10 bases not matched to a gene; V was cut back by 6 bases and J by 6 bases. The CDR3 protein is CASSPRDRAYDTQYF. The CDR3 DNA reads as TGTGCCAGCAGCCCCCGGGACAGGGCCTACGATACGCAGTATTTT.

The count of this clone is one. The chain employs TRBV5-1 and TRBJ1-1; possible D gene TRBD1, 6 bases. CDR1 SGHRS and CDR2 YFSETQ come from the germline V gene. Trimming took 4 bases from V and 1 from J, leaving 11 bases between them. This CDR3 is built from 14 residues. CDR3: CASSTTGTNTEAFF. The CDR3 region has the DNA TGCGCCAGCAGCACCACAGGGACGAACACTGAAGCTTTCTTT.

This chain links TRBV19 with TRBJ2-2, with D perhaps TRBD2 (5 bases). Trimming stripped 7 bases from V and 4 bases from J, with 13 bases between. CDR3 size: 14 residues. Germline values: CDR1 LNHDA, CDR2 SQIVND (reference sequence). CDR3 sequence reads: CASIPSGITGELFF. CDR3 sequence (DNA): TGTGCCAGTATCCCTTCGGGGATCACCGGGGAGCTGTTTTTT.

The chain has TRBV2 and TRBJ1-1; tentative D call: TRBD1 (6 bases). With 5 bases removed from V and 3 bases from J, the gap between germline ends came to 10 bases. This CDR3 spans 13 amino acids. Germline CDR1 and CDR2: SNHLY and FYNNEI. The CDR3 loop reads CASSQQGDTEAFF. The DNA for the CDR3 is TGTGCCAGCAGTCAACAGGGAGACACTGAAGCTTTCTTT.

The V and J genes are TRBV7-9 and TRBJ2-7, with D possibly being TRBD2 (5 bases). The V gene lost 7 bases and the J gene lost 7 bases, with 11 bases spanning the gap. CDR3 length: 11 residues. Germline loops: CDR1 SEHNR, CDR2 FQNEAQ (reference sequence). CDR3 sequence (DNA): TGTGCCAGCACCGCAGGAGGTGAGCAGTACTTC. Its protein is CASTAGGEQYF.

This chain links TRBV2 with TRBJ1-5; 7 nucleotides line up with TRBD1. V was pared by 3 bases and J by 4 bases, with 12 bases of the junction left unmatched. The CDR3 consists of 17 residues. Germline V gives CDR1 SNHLY, CDR2 FYNNEI. The CDR3 DNA sequence: TGTGCCAGCAGTGACGCACTTTACGGGACAGATAATCAGCCCCAGCATTTT. This sequence encodes CASSDALYGTDNQPQHF.

The chain combines TRBV25-1 with TRBJ2-3; the D is unclear. Trimming shortened V by 6 bases and J by 2 bases, and 15 bases separated the two germline ends. Per germline, CDR1 MGHDK and CDR2 SYGVNS. This CDR3 has 15 residues. DNA for the CDR3: TGTGCCAGCAGAGCCAGCCATAGCCTCACAGATACGCAGTATTTT. Translating it yields CASRASHSLTDTQYF.

This chain's CDR3 is CASSFSGSGANVLTF. For the CDR3, the DNA is TGTGCCAGCAGCTTTTCGGGTTCTGGGGCCAACGTCCTGACTTTC. This chain uses TRBV7-9 with TRBJ2-6; D not certain. With 3 bases removed from V and 1 base from J, the gap between germline ends came to 7 bases. This CDR3 contains 15 residues. CDR1 and CDR2 (germline): SEHNR, FQNEAQ (reference sequence).

This rearrangement joins TRBV15 to TRBJ2-2; TRBD2 agrees at 8 bases. Trimming cost V 2 bases and J 8 bases; bases outside gene matches: 7. This CDR3 is 15 amino acids long. Germline loops: CDR1 LNHNV, CDR2 YYDKDF (reference sequence). This CDR3 is CATSRIGLAGGELFF. CDR3 DNA: TGTGCCACCAGCAGAATCGGACTAGCTGGTGGGGAGCTGTTTTTT.

The chain has TRBV30 and TRBJ2-5; 7 bases align to TRBD2. The V segment lost 3 bases and the J segment 0 bases; nucleotides outside the gene matches: 10. CDR1 is GTSNPN and CDR2 is SVGIG in the germline V gene (reference sequence). This CDR3 spans 16 amino acids. CDR3 region: CAWSAWRGTYQETQYF. The CDR3 region has the DNA TGTGCCTGGAGCGCCTGGCGGGGGACGTACCAAGAGACCCAGTACTTC.

The count of this clone is one. The chain links TRBV1 to TRBJ2-1; TRBD2 is the table's D call, not checked against the DNA. TRBV1 is a known pseudogene. This CDR3 spans 16 amino acids. The CDR3 coding sequence is TGCACCAGCAGCCAACTTAGCGGGAGTATGAATTCTGAGCAGTTCTTC. Amino acid sequence: CTSSQLSGSMNSEQFF.

The CDR3 loop is CASRALAGQYNEQFF. Written as DNA, the CDR3 is TGTGCCAGCAGGGCTCTAGCGGGCCAATACAATGAGCAGTTCTTC. The V call is TRBV2, the J call TRBJ2-1; the match to TRBD2 covers 8 bases. The CDR3 has 15 amino acids. The V and J ends lost 6 bases and 4 bases, in that order; junction bases with no gene match: 8. CDR1 is SNHLY and CDR2 is FYNNEI in the germline V gene.

The chain employs TRBV5-1 and TRBJ1-2; TRBD1 aligns across 9 bases. The CDR3 length is 16 residues. Unmatched junction bases numbered 14, after V lost 5 bases and J lost 6 bases. From germline, CDR1 is SGHRS and CDR2 YFSETQ. For the CDR3, the DNA is TGCGCCAGCAGGCGGGAAGGGACAGGGCATGGGGATGGCTACACCTTC. Translating gives CASRREGTGHGDGYTF. Variable domain in full (rest from reference TRBV5-1 and TRBJ1-2): KAGVTQTPRYLIKTRGQQVTLSCSPISGHRSVSWYQQTPGQGLQFLFEYFSETQRNKGNFPGRFSGRQFSNSRSEMNVSTLELGDSALYLCASRREGTGHGDGYTFGSGTRLTVV.

The CDR3 DNA sequence: TGCAGCGTTGTAGCGCACCAAGAGACCCAGTACTTC. Protein product: CSVVAHQETQYF. The genes are TRBV29-1 and TRBJ2-5, with D possibly being TRBD2 (5 bases). Germline V lookup: CDR1 SQVTM, CDR2 ANQGSEA. This CDR3 contains 12 residues. Trimming pared 4 bases from V and 0 bases from J, leaving 6 bases between.

This chain connects TRBV7-2 to TRBJ1-1; D is possibly TRBD1 (6 bases). Germline V gene lookup returns CDR1 SGHTA and CDR2 FQGNSA. Between the trimmed V and J ends, which lost 5 bases and 1 base, there was a span of 11 bases. This CDR3 has 14 amino acids. The DNA of the CDR3 is TGTGCCAGCAGCCTGGACAGATCGAACACTGAAGCTTTCTTT. Its protein product is CASSLDRSNTEAFF. Full variable domain (missing parts from reference TRBV7-2 and TRBJ1-1): GAGVSQSPSNKVTEKGKDVELRCDPISGHTALYWYRQSLGQGLEFLIYFQGNSAPDKSGLPSDRFSAERTGGSVSTLTIQRTQQEDSAVYLCASSLDRSNTEAFFGQGTRLTVV.

The chain recombines TRBV19 with TRBJ1-1; 8 nucleotides match TRBD1. The V gene's germline CDR1 is LNHDA and CDR2 SQIVND (reference sequence). V shed 4 bases and J 4 bases; nucleotides not matched to a gene: 5. The CDR3 is 14 amino acids. In DNA, the CDR3 is TGTGCCAGTAGTACCAACACAGGGGGCACTGAAGCTTTCTTT. Its protein is CASSTNTGGTEAFF.

V is TRBV7-2 and J is TRBJ1-5; D gene uncertain. This CDR3 has 15 amino acids. Germline V gives CDR1 SGHTA, CDR2 FQGNSA. V lost 5 bases to trimming and J lost 0 bases, with 11 bases between them. The CDR3 here is CASSLTWNSNQPQHF. CDR3 sequence (DNA): TGTGCCAGCAGCCTGACATGGAATAGCAATCAGCCCCAGCATTTT.

The chain joins TRBV7-9 to TRBJ2-7; a possible D gene is TRBD2 (7 bases). Germline CDR1 is SEHNR and CDR2 is FQNEAQ (reference sequence). V lost 2 bases and J 6 bases, leaving 17 bases between the germline ends. The CDR3 has 15 residues. The CDR3: CASSLSASGGGEQYF. The CDR3 nucleotides are TGTGCCAGCAGCTTATCGGCTAGCGGAGGGGGCGAGCAGTACTTC.

The chain joins TRBV18 to TRBJ2-7; TRBD2 aligns across 7 bases. Losses at the gene ends were 4 bases for V and 6 bases for J; bases not matched to a gene: 6. Germline V gene data show CDR1 as KGHSH and CDR2 as LQKENI. CDR3 length: 13 amino acids. CDR3 DNA: TGTGCCAGCTCACAACTAGCGTTGGGCGAGCAGTACTTC. This sequence encodes CASSQLALGEQYF.